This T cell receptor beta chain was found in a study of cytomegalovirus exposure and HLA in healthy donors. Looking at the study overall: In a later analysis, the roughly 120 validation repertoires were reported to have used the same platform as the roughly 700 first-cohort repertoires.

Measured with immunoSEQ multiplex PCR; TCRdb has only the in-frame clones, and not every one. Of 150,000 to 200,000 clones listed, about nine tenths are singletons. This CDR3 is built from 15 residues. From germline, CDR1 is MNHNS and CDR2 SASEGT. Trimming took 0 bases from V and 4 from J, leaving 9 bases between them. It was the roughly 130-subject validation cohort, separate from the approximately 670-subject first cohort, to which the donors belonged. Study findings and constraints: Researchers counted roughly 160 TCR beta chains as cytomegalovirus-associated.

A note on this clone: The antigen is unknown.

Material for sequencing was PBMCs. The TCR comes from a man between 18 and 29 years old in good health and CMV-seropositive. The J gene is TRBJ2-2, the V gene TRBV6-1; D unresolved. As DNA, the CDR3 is TGTGCCAGCAGTGAAGCTAGCACTTCCACCGGGGAGCTGTTTTTT. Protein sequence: CASSEASTSTGELFF.